These 17 T cell receptor beta chains originate from one sample sequenced in a study of cytomegalovirus exposure and HLA in healthy donors. This table comes from immunoSEQ multiplex PCR, and its TCRdb copy is limited to in-frame clones, with some not included. The sample lists some 49,000 clones; roughly nine tenths were seen once. Specimen: PBMCs. These TCRs come from a man aged 18 to 29 in good health and CMV-seronegative.

The J gene is TRBJ2-2, the V gene TRBV19, with D maybe TRBD1 (6 bases). There are 16 residues in the CDR3. Germline V lookup: CDR1 LNHDA, CDR2 SQIVND (reference sequence). Trimming shortened V by 1 base and J by 4 bases, and 13 bases separated the two germline ends. The CDR3 protein is CASSIAGGGSTGELFF. As DNA, the CDR3 is TGTGCCAGTAGTATAGCTGGGGGCGGAAGCACCGGGGAGCTGTTTTTT.

The genes are TRBV7-6 and TRBJ2-7; D gene ambiguous. The CDR3 runs to 12 residues. In germline, CDR1 is SGHVS, CDR2 FNYEAQ. V was pared by 4 bases and J by 5 bases, with 9 bases between. CDR3 sequence: CASSSRENEQYF. DNA of the CDR3: TGTGCCAGCAGCTCACGAGAGAACGAGCAGTACTTC.

The chain joins TRBV5-1 to TRBJ2-3; TRBD2 matches 13 bases. After removal of 4 bases from V and 0 bases from J, the junction contained 2 bases not matched to a gene. The CDR3 runs 16 residues. Germline V lookup: CDR1 SGHRS, CDR2 YFSETQ. Here the CDR3 DNA reads TGCGCCAGCAGCGTGGGACTAGCGGGGAGCACAGATACGCAGTATTTT. The encoded protein is CASSVGLAGSTDTQYF.

The chain has TRBV5-6 and TRBJ1-2, with a weak D call TRBD1 (6 bases). The length of the CDR3 is 15 residues. Deletions cut 0 bases from V and 4 bases from J, with 13 bases between. Per the germline V gene, CDR1 is SGHDT and CDR2 is YYEEEE. CDR3 nucleotide sequence: TGTGCCAGCAGCTTGGGACAGGTCGATTTCTATGGCTACACCTTC. Amino acid sequence: CASSLGQVDFYGYTF.

The chain has TRBV28 and TRBJ1-1, with D possibly matching TRBD1 (5 bases). Germline CDR1 and CDR2: MDHEN and SYDVKM. V dropped 3 bases and J dropped 4 bases, with 9 bases sitting between them. CDR3 length equals 13 residues. CDR3 residues: CASSFAGFTEAFF. The DNA of the CDR3 is TGTGCCAGCAGTTTCGCAGGGTTCACTGAAGCTTTCTTT.

This clone was seen only a few times. The chain is built from TRBV19 and TRBJ2-2; no reliable D call. V gave up 8 bases and J gave up 7 bases, with 11 bases separating them. Per germline, CDR1 LNHDA and CDR2 SQIVND (reference sequence). The CDR3 extends over 12 amino acids. CDR3 DNA: TGTGCCAGTTCCCCACAGTTCGGGGAGCTGTTTTTT. The encoded protein is CASSPQFGELFF.

V usage is TRBV15 and J usage is TRBJ2-1; 7 nucleotides align to TRBD2. The CDR3 runs 18 residues. V gave up 5 bases and J gave up 4 bases; unmatched junction bases: 17. The germline V gene encodes CDR1 LNHNV and CDR2 YYDKDF (reference sequence). The CDR3 protein is CATSHLGGGRVSYNEQFF. DNA for the CDR3: TGTGCCACCAGCCACCTCGGCGGAGGGAGGGTTTCGTACAATGAGCAGTTCTTC.

The rearrangement uses TRBV11-2 and TRBJ2-1, with D tentatively TRBD1 (5 bases). The CDR3 contains 13 residues. The germline gives CDR1 SGHAT, CDR2 FQNNGV. Deletions cut 4 bases from V and 4 bases from J, with 8 bases between. CDR3 sequence: CASSWTRYNEQFF. The CDR3 DNA reads as TGTGCCAGCAGCTGGACACGTTACAATGAGCAGTTCTTC.

The chain links TRBV10-3 to TRBJ2-1, with D unclear. Trimming took off 4 bases at V and 0 bases at J, with 10 bases between the two ends. The CDR3 extends over 15 amino acids. Germline CDR1 and CDR2: ENHRY and SYGVKD. The DNA for the CDR3 is TGTGCCATCAGTGGCTATACCCGCTCCTACAATGAGCAGTTCTTC. It specifies CAISGYTRSYNEQFF.

The chain is built from TRBV19 and TRBJ1-5; 7 nucleotides match TRBD1. The CDR3 is 16 amino acids. V lost 5 bases, J lost 7 bases, and 14 bases stayed unmatched. From germline, CDR1 is LNHDA and CDR2 SQIVND (reference sequence). The CDR3 coding sequence is TGTGCCAGTAGTTTAACCGGGACAGCGGGAGGGCAGCCCCAGCATTTT. Amino acids: CASSLTGTAGGQPQHF.

The CDR3 is CAWGDSFVGTQYF. The CDR3 nucleotides read TGTGCCTGGGGGGACAGTTTCGTTGGGACCCAGTACTTC. The genes are TRBV30 and TRBJ2-5; 7 bases are shared with TRBD1. From germline, CDR1 is GTSNPN and CDR2 SVGIG (reference sequence). V was pared by 5 bases and J by 7 bases, with 10 bases of the junction left unmatched. The CDR3 consists of 13 residues.

The V call is TRBV6-1, the J call TRBJ2-3; TRBD2 matches at 10 bases. The CDR3 loop spans 15 amino acids. Germline lookup yields CDR1 MNHNS and CDR2 SASEGT. The V gene end was trimmed by 6 bases and the J gene end by 4 bases; junction bases not matched to a gene: 7. CDR3 loop: CASRRGLASSDTQYF. CDR3 bases: TGTGCCAGCAGGCGGGGACTAGCGTCCTCAGATACGCAGTATTTT.

The V gene is TRBV28, the J gene TRBJ1-5; D is unclear. CDR1 is MDHEN and CDR2 is SYDVKM in the germline V gene. V gave up 3 bases and J gave up 5 bases, with 5 bases separating them. This CDR3 spans 12 amino acids. CDR3 residues: CASSFEDQPQHF. The CDR3 DNA is TGTGCCAGCAGTTTCGAGGATCAGCCCCAGCATTTT.

Only one count was recorded for this clone. The gene calls are TRBV5-6 and TRBJ1-2; the match to TRBD1 covers 8 bases. Trimming cost V 0 bases and J 4 bases; bases outside gene matches: 5. The CDR3 consists of 15 residues. Germline CDR1 and CDR2: SGHDT and YYEEEE. The CDR3 here is CASSLVAGGGYGYTF. The CDR3 DNA follows: TGTGCCAGCAGCTTGGTGGCAGGGGGCGGCTATGGCTACACCTTC. Full variable domain (rest looked up from reference TRBV5-6 and TRBJ1-2): DAGVTQSPTHLIKTRGQQVTLRCSPKSGHDTVSWYQQALGQGPQFIFQYYEEEERQRGNFPDRFSGHQFPNYSSELNVNALLLGDSALYLCASSLVAGGGYGYTFGSGTRLTVV.

This chain joins TRBV2 and TRBJ2-1; D uncertain. Germline V gene data show CDR1 as SNHLY and CDR2 as FYNNEI. The germline V and J ends were trimmed by 8 bases and 0 bases, with 8 bases remaining between them. CDR3 size: 13 residues. CDR3 sequence (DNA): TGTGCCAGCTCAGGCAGCTCCTACAATGAGCAGTTCTTC. Protein sequence: CASSGSSYNEQFF.

The chain joins TRBV9 to TRBJ2-1; 9 nucleotides line up with TRBD1. This CDR3 comprises 15 residues. J lost 8 bases, V lost 4 bases, and 10 bases had no gene match. CDR1 is SGDLS, CDR2 YYNGEE, per germline. CDR3 bases: TGTGCCAGCAGCTCACCGGGACAGGGAATGGATGAGCAGTTCTTC. Protein product: CASSSPGQGMDEQFF.

The gene calls are TRBV7-2 and TRBJ2-7; D unresolved. This CDR3 is built from 15 residues. V was trimmed by 8 bases and J by 0 bases, leaving 17 bases between them. Germline values: CDR1 SGHTA, CDR2 FQGNSA. CDR3 in DNA: TGTGCCAGCTCTGTCACCGGCGGTTTCTCCTACGAGCAGTACTTC. Its translation is CASSVTGGFSYEQYF.